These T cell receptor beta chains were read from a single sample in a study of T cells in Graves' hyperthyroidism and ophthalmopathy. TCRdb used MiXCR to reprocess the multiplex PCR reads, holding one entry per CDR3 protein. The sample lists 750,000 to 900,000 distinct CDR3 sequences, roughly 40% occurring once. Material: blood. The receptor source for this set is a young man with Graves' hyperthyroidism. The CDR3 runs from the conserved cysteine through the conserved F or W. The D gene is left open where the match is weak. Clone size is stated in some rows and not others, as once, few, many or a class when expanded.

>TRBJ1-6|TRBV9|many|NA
TGTGCCAGCAGCGTAGACCAAGGGGGTTCACCCCTCCACTTT
CASSVDQGGSPLHF
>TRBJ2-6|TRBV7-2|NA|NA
TGTGCCAGCAGCCGAGTCTTCCGGGACCAATCTGGGGCCAACGTCCTGACTTTC
CASSRVFRDQSGANVLTF
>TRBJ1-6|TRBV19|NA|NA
TGTGCCAGTAACTCACAGGACGGTCAGCCCCTCCACTTT
CASNSQDGQPLHF
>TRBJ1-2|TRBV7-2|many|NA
TGTGCCAGCAGCCCCCGGGTCAGGGACTATGGCTACACCTTC
CASSPRVRDYGYTF
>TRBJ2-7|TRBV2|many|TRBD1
TGTGCCACTGCAACCGGGACAGGTACCTACGAGCAGTACTTC
CATATGTGTYEQYF
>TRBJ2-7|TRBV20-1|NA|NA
TGCAGTGCTAGATCTTACAGGGTAACCTCCAGCGAGCAGTACTTC
CSARSYRVTSSEQYF
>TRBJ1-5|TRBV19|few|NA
TGTGCCACCGCGAGGGGGTGGAATCAGCCCCAGCATTTT
CATARGWNQPQHF
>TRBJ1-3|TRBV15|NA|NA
TGTGCCACCAGCAGGGGCCTAGACGGCTCTGGAAACACCATATATTTT
CATSRGLDGSGNTIYF
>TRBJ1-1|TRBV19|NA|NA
TGTGCCAGTAGTTACGGGGTAATTGGCGACACTGAAGCTTTCTTT
CASSYGVIGDTEAFF
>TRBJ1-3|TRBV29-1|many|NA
TGCAGCGCCACCCAGGGTTTTGGAAACACCATATATTTT
CSATQGFGNTIYF
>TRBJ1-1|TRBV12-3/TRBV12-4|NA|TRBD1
TGTGCCATCAACAAATTATGGGACAGGGGAGCCGACACTGAAGCTTTCTTT
CAINKLWDRGADTEAFF
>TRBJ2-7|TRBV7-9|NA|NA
TGTGCCAGCAGCCGAGCGCGGGCCGAGGAGCAGTACTTC
CASSRARAEEQYF
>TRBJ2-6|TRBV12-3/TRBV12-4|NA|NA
TGTGCCAGCAGTTTAGACAGTTACGGGGCCAACGTCCTGACTTTC
CASSLDSYGANVLTF
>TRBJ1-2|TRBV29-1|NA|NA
TGCAGCCTGGGGGCGGGCTACAATGGCTACACCTTC
CSLGAGYNGYTF
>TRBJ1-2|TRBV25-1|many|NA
TGTGCCACTAAAGGTTCAGGGAGCTATGGCTACACCTTC
CATKGSGSYGYTF
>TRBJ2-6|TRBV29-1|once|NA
TGCAGCCAAGACCGGTCGGGGGCCAACGTCCTGACTTTC
CSQDRSGANVLTF
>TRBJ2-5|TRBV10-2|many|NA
TGCGCCAGCAGTGCGTGGGCTCAAGAGACCCAGTACTTC
CASSAWAQETQYF
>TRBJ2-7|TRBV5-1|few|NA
TGCGCCAACCCAGAAGAATACGAGCAGTACTTC
CANPEEYEQYF
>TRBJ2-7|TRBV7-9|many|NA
TGTGCCAGCAGCCTCAGCGGCACCTACGAGCAGTACTTC
CASSLSGTYEQYF
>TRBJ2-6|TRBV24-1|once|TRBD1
TGTGCCACCAGTGATTCCAGACTGCGACAGGGGACAGGGGCCAACGTCCTGACTTTC
CATSDSRLRQGTGANVLTF
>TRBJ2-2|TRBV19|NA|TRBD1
TGTGCCAGTAGTCCCCTTACAGGGGTCACCGGGGAGCTGTTTTTT
CASSPLTGVTGELFF
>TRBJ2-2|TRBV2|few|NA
TGTGCCAGCCGCACCGGGACCTCTTCCCGAACCGGGGAGCTGTTTTTT
CASRTGTSSRTGELFF
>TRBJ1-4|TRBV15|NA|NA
TGTGCCACCAGCAGTTTGGAAGGGAACCCGGAAAAACTGTTTTTT
CATSSLEGNPEKLFF
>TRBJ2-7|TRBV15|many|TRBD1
TGTGCCACCAGCAGAGGGACAGGGCTCTACGAGCAGTACTTC
CATSRGTGLYEQYF
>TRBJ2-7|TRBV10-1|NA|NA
TGTGCCAGCAGCCTTAGTAGACTTTCCTACGAGCAGTACTTC
CASSLSRLSYEQYF
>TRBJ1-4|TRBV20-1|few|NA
TGCAGTGCTAGGAGGACAGCAGCAACTAATGAAAAACTGTTTTTT
CSARRTAATNEKLFF
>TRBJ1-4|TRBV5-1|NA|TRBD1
TGCGCCAGCAGCTTGGACAGGGGAGGCGAAAAACTGTTTTTT
CASSLDRGGEKLFF
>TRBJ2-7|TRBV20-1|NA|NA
TGCAGTGCTAGAATGGGATCCTACGAGCAGTACTTC
CSARMGSYEQYF
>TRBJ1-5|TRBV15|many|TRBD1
TGTGCCACCAGCAGAATCACAGGGGAGAATCAGCCCCAGCATTTT
CATSRITGENQPQHF
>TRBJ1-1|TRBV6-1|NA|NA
TGTGCCTCGGGAGGGGGGCTCCGCACTGAAGCTTTCTTT
CASGGGLRTEAFF
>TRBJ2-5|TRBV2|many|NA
TGTGCCAGCAGCCGGGGTGAGACCCAGTACTTC
CASSRGETQYF
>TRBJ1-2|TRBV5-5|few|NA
TGTGCCAGCAGCTTGGGTCAGGCAATCTATGGCTACACCTTC
CASSLGQAIYGYTF